Listed here are 10 T cell receptor beta chains from one sample, sequenced in a study of blood T cell repertoires in COVID-19. Method: immunoSEQ multiplex PCR; TCRdb's copy keeps in-frame clones and lacks some. Of under 450,000 clones in the sample, 70% to 90% are singletons; the top ten hold about 7.1%. Sequencing was done on a sample of peripheral blood. The receptor set was obtained from a woman aged 55-69 years with COVID-19, enrolled during active disease.

As to this clone: The same CDR3 arises from other DNA sequences in this sample as well. The chain has TRBV18 and TRBJ1-2, with a weak D call TRBD1 (5 bases). In germline, CDR1 is KGHSH, CDR2 LQKENI. The length of the CDR3 is 13 residues. Trimming cost V 6 bases and J 2 bases, with 10 bases left between them. CDR3 sequence reads: CASSPGGNYGYTF. CDR3 bases: TGTGCCAGCTCCCCCGGGGGGAACTATGGCTACACCTTC.

This clone appeared a few times. The chain couples TRBV7-7 to TRBJ2-5, with D perhaps matching TRBD1 (7 bases). This CDR3 spans 15 amino acids. The germline gives CDR1 SSHAT, CDR2 FNYEAQ (reference sequence). Trimming pared 1 base from V and 5 bases from J, leaving 14 bases between. The CDR3: CASSLGGGAGETQYF. The CDR3 nucleotides are TGTGCCAGCAGCTTAGGAGGGGGCGCGGGGGAGACCCAGTACTTC.

This rearrangement joins TRBV7-2 to TRBJ1-2; 7 positions match TRBD1. This CDR3 has 15 amino acids. Germline CDR1 reads SGHTA; CDR2 reads FQGNSA. V lost 5 bases, J lost 8 bases, and 14 bases stayed unmatched. CDR3 residues: CASSETGTARWGYTF. CDR3 coding DNA: TGTGCCAGCAGCGAAACCGGGACAGCCAGGTGGGGCTACACCTTC.

This chain connects TRBV7-9 to TRBJ2-6; a weak D match, TRBD1 (6 bases). The CDR3 contains 15 residues. The V end was cut by 1 base, the J end by 3 bases, with 7 bases between. Germline CDR1 is SEHNR and CDR2 is FQNEAQ (reference sequence). In DNA form, the CDR3 reads TGTGCCAGCAGCTTAGGCAGGGGTGGGGCCAACGTCCTGACTTTC. Translation: CASSLGRGGANVLTF.

The J gene is TRBJ1-1, the V gene TRBV14, with 8 bases identical to TRBD1. The CDR3 runs 13 residues. V gave up 8 bases and J gave up 1 base; unmatched junction bases: 3. Germline lookup yields CDR1 SGHDN and CDR2 FVKESK. CDR3 sequence: CASGGQANTEAFF. DNA for the CDR3: TGTGCCAGCGGGGGACAGGCGAACACTGAAGCTTTCTTT.

As DNA, the CDR3 is TGTGCCAGCAGCCAAGCAAGTCATTCGGGACTAGCGGTCCCCTACGAGCAGTACTTC. Its translation is CASSQASHSGLAVPYEQYF. V gene TRBV4-2 combines with J gene TRBJ2-7; 11 nucleotides agree with TRBD2. This CDR3 region has 19 residues. From germline, CDR1 is LGHNA and CDR2 YNFKEQ. V shed 1 base, J shed 2 bases, and the junction held 13 bases outside the gene matches.

The chain couples TRBV2 to TRBJ2-5, with TRBD2 matching 7 bases. The germline gives CDR1 SNHLY, CDR2 FYNNEI. The V segment lost 7 bases and the J segment 2 bases; nucleotides outside the gene matches: 13. CDR3 length: 16 residues. For the CDR3, the DNA is TGTGCCAGCACCATCGGGGGAGGGGCTGCACAAGAGACCCAGTACTTC. Encoded protein: CASTIGGGAAQETQYF.

This clone appeared once. The chain is built from TRBV2 and TRBJ1-1; D call uncertain. Germline V CDR1 and CDR2: SNHLY, FYNNEI. The CDR3 runs 13 residues. Trimming pared 2 bases from V and 1 base from J, leaving 5 bases between. CDR3 nucleotide sequence: TGTGCCAGCAGTGAACGGGAGAACACTGAAGCTTTCTTT. This encodes CASSERENTEAFF.

CDR3 sequence: CAISEGQGYGYTF. The CDR3 DNA reads TGTGCCATCAGCGAGGGACAGGGCTACGGCTACACCTTC. The chain has TRBV10-3 and TRBJ1-2; 9 positions match TRBD1. The germline V gene has CDR1 ENHRY and CDR2 SYGVKD. The V segment lost 6 bases and the J segment 8 bases; nucleotides outside the gene matches: 7. The CDR3 spans 13 residues.

The chain couples TRBV19 to TRBJ2-7, with D unclear. This CDR3 is built from 14 residues. Germline assignment: CDR1 LNHDA and CDR2 SQIVND (reference sequence). V lost 1 base to trimming and J lost 1 base, with 8 bases between them. The CDR3 nucleotides read TGTGCCAGTAGTATAGCGGCAGGATCCTACGAGCAGTACTTC. As protein: CASSIAAGSYEQYF.